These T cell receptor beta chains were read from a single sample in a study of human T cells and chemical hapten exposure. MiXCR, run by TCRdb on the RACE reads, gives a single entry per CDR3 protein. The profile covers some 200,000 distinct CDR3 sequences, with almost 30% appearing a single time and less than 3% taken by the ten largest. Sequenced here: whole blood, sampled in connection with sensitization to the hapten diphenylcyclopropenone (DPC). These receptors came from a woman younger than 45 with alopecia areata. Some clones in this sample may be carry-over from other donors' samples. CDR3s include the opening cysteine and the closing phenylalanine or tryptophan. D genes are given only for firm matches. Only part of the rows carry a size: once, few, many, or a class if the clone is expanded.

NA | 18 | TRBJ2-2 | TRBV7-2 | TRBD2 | CASSLVSGGSGGTGELFF | TGTGCCAGCAGCTTAGTCTCCGGCGGGAGCGGCGGCACCGGGGAGCTGTTTTTT
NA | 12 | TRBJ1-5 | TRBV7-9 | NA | CATGASNQPQHF | TGTGCCACCGGGGCCAGCAATCAGCCCCAGCATTTT
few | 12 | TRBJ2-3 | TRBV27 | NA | CASGLDADTQYF | TGTGCCAGCGGTCTAGATGCAGATACGCAGTATTTT
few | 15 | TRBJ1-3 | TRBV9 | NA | CASSAQDSSGNTIYF | TGTGCCAGCAGCGCCCAGGACAGCTCTGGAAACACCATATATTTT
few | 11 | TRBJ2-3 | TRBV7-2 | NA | CASNSLDTQYF | TGTGCCAGCAACTCTTTAGATACGCAGTATTTT
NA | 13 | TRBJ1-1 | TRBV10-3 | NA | CATGTGWNDEAFF | TGTGCCACCGGAACAGGGTGGAATGATGAAGCTTTCTTT
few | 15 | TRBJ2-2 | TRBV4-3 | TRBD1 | CASSQDAQGPGELFF | TGCGCCAGCAGCCAAGATGCACAGGGGCCCGGGGAGCTGTTTTTT
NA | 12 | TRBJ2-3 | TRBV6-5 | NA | CASGSSTDTQYF | TGTGCCAGCGGGAGTAGCACAGATACGCAGTATTTT
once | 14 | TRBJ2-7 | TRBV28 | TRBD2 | CASSFASGNYEQYF | TGTGCCAGCAGTTTTGCTAGCGGCAACTACGAGCAGTACTTC
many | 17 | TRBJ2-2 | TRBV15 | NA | CATSKYGTTTNTGELFF | TGTGCCACCAGCAAGTACGGGACCACTACGAACACCGGGGAGCTGTTTTTT
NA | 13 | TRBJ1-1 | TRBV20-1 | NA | CSAPPLNPTEAFF | TGCAGTGCTCCCCCCCTAAATCCCACTGAAGCTTTCTTT
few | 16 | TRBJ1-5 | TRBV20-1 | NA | CSARDGARSSNQPQHF | TGCAGTGCTAGAGATGGGGCGAGATCTAGCAATCAGCCCCAGCATTTT
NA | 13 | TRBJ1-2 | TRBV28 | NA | CASSFSTAYGYTF | TGTGCCAGCAGTTTTTCGACGGCATATGGCTACACCTTC
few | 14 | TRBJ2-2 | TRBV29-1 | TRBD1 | CSVGWTGNTGELFF | TGCAGCGTTGGGTGGACAGGGAACACCGGGGAGCTGTTTTTT
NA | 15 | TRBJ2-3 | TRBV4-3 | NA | CASSQEDHTTDTQYF | TGCGCCAGCAGCCAAGAGGACCATACCACAGATACGCAGTATTTT
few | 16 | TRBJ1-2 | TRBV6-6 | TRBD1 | CASSYPRQGARYGYTF | TGTGCCAGCAGTTACCCTCGACAGGGGGCGCGGTATGGCTACACCTTC
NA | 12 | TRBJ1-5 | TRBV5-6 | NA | CASSRGSQPQHF | TGTGCCAGCAGCCGAGGTAGTCAGCCCCAGCATTTT
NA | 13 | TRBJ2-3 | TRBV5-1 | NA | CASSLGPVETQYF | TGCGCCAGCAGCTTGGGTCCCGTTGAAACGCAGTATTTT
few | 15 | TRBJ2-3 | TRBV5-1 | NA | CASSFIGGSTDTQYF | TGCGCCAGCAGCTTTATTGGGGGCTCGACAGATACGCAGTATTTT
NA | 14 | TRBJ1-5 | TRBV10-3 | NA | CAISEGGANQPQHF | TGTGCCATCAGTGAAGGGGGAGCCAATCAGCCCCAGCATTTT
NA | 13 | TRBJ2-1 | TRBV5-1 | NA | CASSQQGHREQFF | TGCGCCAGCAGCCAACAGGGTCACCGTGAGCAGTTCTTC
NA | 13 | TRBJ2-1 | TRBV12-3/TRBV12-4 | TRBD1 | CASSLEFRGRVSF | TGTGCCAGCAGTTTAGAGTTCAGGGGGCGCGTGTCCTTC
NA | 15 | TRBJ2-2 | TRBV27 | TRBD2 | CASSLGAGGRGELFF | TGTGCCAGCAGTTTGGGTGCGGGGGGGCGCGGGGAGCTGTTTTTT
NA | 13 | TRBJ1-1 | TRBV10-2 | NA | CASSAQGGTEAFF | TGCGCCAGCAGTGCCCAGGGCGGGACTGAAGCTTTCTTT
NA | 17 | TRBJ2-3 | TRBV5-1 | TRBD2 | CASSLVWGGGTTDTQYF | TGCGCCAGCAGCTTGGTCTGGGGCGGGGGGACAACAGATACGCAGTATTTT
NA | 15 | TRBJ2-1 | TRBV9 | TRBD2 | CASSAGGGFYNEQFF | TGTGCCAGCAGCGCGGGGGGGGGCTTTTACAATGAGCAGTTCTTC
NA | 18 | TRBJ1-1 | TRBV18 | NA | CASSPPASNTGLGTEAFF | TGTGCCAGCTCACCACCGGCTTCCAATACAGGACTGGGGACTGAAGCTTTCTTT